In this sample, the clone carrying this T cell receptor (beta chain) turned up a few times. This sample is part of a study of blood T cell repertoires in COVID-19. Overall study: Donors in the United States, Italy and Spain gave samples during acute or convalescent COVID-19. The cDNA or gDNA used as material had been derived from T cells, B-cell-depleted T cells, or PBMCs.

Per the authors' pipeline: Reference gene primer amplification gave nucleated cell count estimates. TCRdb's copy holds only in-frame clones and misses some; the assay was immunoSEQ multiplex PCR. V and J calls and clone size are given by that table; D and trimming were obtained from the DNA. The table includes approximately 290,000 clones, 87% detected once. The CDR3 contains 12 residues. CDR1 is SEHNR and CDR2 is FQNEAQ in the germline V gene (reference sequence). Trimming pared 6 bases from V and 10 bases from J, leaving 15 bases between. The sequence was obtained from a man aged 18 to 30 with active or convalescent COVID-19. The V gene is TRBV7-9, the J gene TRBJ1-1, with D possibly TRBD1 on 5 matching bases. Sequenced sample: peripheral blood. The CDR3 sequence: CASSFTDTPAFF. In nucleotides, the CDR3 is TGTGCCAGCAGTTTCACGGACACGCCAGCTTTCTTT.